The rows below give T cell receptor beta chains drawn from one sample of a study of beta chain features in type 1 diabetes. Only in-frame clones appear in the TCRdb table, and some are missing; sequencing was by immunoSEQ multiplex PCR. The data contain around 190,000 clones, about 13% of them singletons. The specimen was central memory CD4+ T cells from blood. The receptors shown here come from a woman younger than 35 in good health. The CDR3 runs from the conserved cysteine through the conserved F or W. Each record gives: clone size, D gene, V gene, J gene, CDR3 DNA, CDR3 protein. D genes are given only for firm matches. Expanded clones are given a class, and other clones once, few, many or no size at all.

clone_size: -; d_call: -; v_call: TRBV19; j_call: TRBJ2-1; cdr3_nt: TGTGCCAGTAGTATAGGGACACCGAACGCGCAGTTCTTC; cdr3_aa: CASSIGTPNAQFF
clone_size: -; d_call: TRBD2; v_call: TRBV7-9; j_call: TRBJ2-1; cdr3_nt: TGTGCCAGCAGCTTATCGGGCGGGAGAGTTGGCAATGAGCAGTTCTTC; cdr3_aa: CASSLSGGRVGNEQFF
clone_size: -; d_call: TRBD2; v_call: TRBV6-5; j_call: TRBJ2-1; cdr3_nt: TGTGCCAGCAGAATAGCGGGAGGGCCCGATGAGCAGTTCTTC; cdr3_aa: CASRIAGGPDEQFF
clone_size: few; d_call: -; v_call: TRBV28; j_call: TRBJ2-3; cdr3_nt: TGTGCCAGCAGTTTGTTAGTGACTAGCACAGATACGCAGTATTTT; cdr3_aa: CASSLLVTSTDTQYF
clone_size: -; d_call: -; v_call: TRBV19; j_call: TRBJ1-2; cdr3_nt: TGTGCCAGTGCCCGGGAGACGCGGGGCTACACCTTC; cdr3_aa: CASARETRGYTF
clone_size: -; d_call: TRBD1; v_call: TRBV14; j_call: TRBJ2-7; cdr3_nt: TGTGCCAGCAGCCAGGGACAGGGGCGCCGGAACGAGCAGTACTTC; cdr3_aa: CASSQGQGRRNEQYF
clone_size: -; d_call: -; v_call: TRBV30; j_call: TRBJ2-7; cdr3_nt: TGTGCCTGGAGTGTAGGAGGGATCTCCTACGAGCAGTACTTC; cdr3_aa: CAWSVGGISYEQYF
clone_size: -; d_call: -; v_call: TRBV5-1; j_call: TRBJ2-6; cdr3_nt: TGCGCCAGCAGCTTCTATGCGGGGAAGAACTCTGGGGCCAACGTCCTGACTTTC; cdr3_aa: CASSFYAGKNSGANVLTF
clone_size: few; d_call: TRBD2; v_call: TRBV29-1; j_call: TRBJ2-2; cdr3_nt: TGCAGCGTTGGATTGGCGGGAGCAGGCACCGGGGAGCTGTTTTTT; cdr3_aa: CSVGLAGAGTGELFF
clone_size: -; d_call: -; v_call: TRBV11-3; j_call: TRBJ2-2; cdr3_nt: TGTGCCAGCAGCTGGCGGGCTACGAACACCGGGGAGCTGTTTTTT; cdr3_aa: CASSWRATNTGELFF
clone_size: -; d_call: TRBD2; v_call: TRBV5-6; j_call: TRBJ2-1; cdr3_nt: TGTGCCAGCAGCTTGGCCGAGGGACTAGCGGGAGTGCACAATGAGCAGTTCTTC; cdr3_aa: CASSLAEGLAGVHNEQFF
clone_size: -; d_call: TRBD2; v_call: TRBV30; j_call: TRBJ2-1; cdr3_nt: TGTGCCTGTAGCGGGAGCTCCTACAATGAGCAGTTCTTC; cdr3_aa: CACSGSSYNEQFF
clone_size: -; d_call: TRBD1; v_call: TRBV28; j_call: TRBJ1-5; cdr3_nt: TGTGCCAGCAGAAAGGACAGGAGCAATCAGCCCCAGCATTTT; cdr3_aa: CASRKDRSNQPQHF
clone_size: few; d_call: TRBD1; v_call: TRBV7-9; j_call: TRBJ1-5; cdr3_nt: TGTGCCAGCAGCTTCGGACAGGGAGGGCAGCCCCAGCATTTT; cdr3_aa: CASSFGQGGQPQHF
clone_size: few; d_call: TRBD1; v_call: TRBV25-1; j_call: TRBJ2-5; cdr3_nt: TGTGCCAGCAGTATAGAACAGGGGATGAAAGAGACCCAGTACTTC; cdr3_aa: CASSIEQGMKETQYF
clone_size: -; d_call: -; v_call: TRBV23-1; j_call: TRBJ1-2; cdr3_nt: TGCGCCAGGAAGGGCAGTGGCGGGGGACACTTC; cdr3_aa: CARKGSGGGHF
clone_size: few; d_call: TRBD1; v_call: TRBV5-1; j_call: TRBJ2-1; cdr3_nt: TGCGCCAGCAGCCTCGACAGGGTCAATGAGCAGTTCTTC; cdr3_aa: CASSLDRVNEQFF
clone_size: -; d_call: TRBD2; v_call: TRBV9; j_call: TRBJ2-7; cdr3_nt: TGTGCCAGCAGCGTAGAATCGCTAGCGGAGGCCGAGCAGTACTTC; cdr3_aa: CASSVESLAEAEQYF
clone_size: -; d_call: TRBD2; v_call: TRBV6-5; j_call: TRBJ2-7; cdr3_nt: TGTGCCAGCAGTTCGGGGACTAGCGGGAGTAGTGAGCAGTACTTC; cdr3_aa: CASSSGTSGSSEQYF
clone_size: many; d_call: -; v_call: TRBV14; j_call: TRBJ2-7; cdr3_nt: TGTGCCAGCAGCCCCTCGGGGATGGCTCAGCAGTACTTC; cdr3_aa: CASSPSGMAQQYF
clone_size: -; d_call: TRBD1; v_call: TRBV29-1; j_call: TRBJ1-1; cdr3_nt: TGCAGCGCCGCCGATACAGGGGGCCGGGCTGAAGCTTTCTTT; cdr3_aa: CSAADTGGRAEAFF
clone_size: few; d_call: TRBD1; v_call: TRBV5-1; j_call: TRBJ2-3; cdr3_nt: TGCGCCAGCAGCTCAGGGGGCAAGTTCGACACAGATACGCAGTATTTT; cdr3_aa: CASSSGGKFDTDTQYF
clone_size: few; d_call: TRBD1; v_call: TRBV7-2; j_call: TRBJ2-2; cdr3_nt: TGTGCCAGCAGCCTCAGACAGGGCGGCACCGGGGAGCTGTTTTTT; cdr3_aa: CASSLRQGGTGELFF
clone_size: -; d_call: -; v_call: TRBV5-1; j_call: TRBJ2-2; cdr3_nt: TGCGCCAGCAGCTTGGCCGCAGGGGCTGGCCGGGAGCTGTTTTTT; cdr3_aa: CASSLAAGAGRELFF
clone_size: -; d_call: -; v_call: TRBV19; j_call: TRBJ2-1; cdr3_nt: TGTGCCAGTAGTATCCCCGGACCGGGGGGCTATGAGCAGTTCTTC; cdr3_aa: CASSIPGPGGYEQFF